A selection of T cell receptor beta chains follows, all from one sample in a study of Graves' ophthalmopathy and Graves' hyperthyroidism. MiXCR was run by TCRdb on the multiplex PCR reads, yielding one entry per CDR3 protein. Found here are about 620,000 distinct CDR3 sequences, 22% of them singletons; the top ten hold about 6.6%. The sequencing input was peripheral blood. The receptors were gathered from a woman in her late teens or twenties with stable Graves' hyperthyroidism. Some clones in this sample may be carry-over from other donors' samples. The CDR3 runs from the conserved cysteine through the conserved F or W. A D gene is named only where the DNA matches it firmly. Size is stated for part of the rows, as once, few or many counts, or as a class when the clone is expanded.

TRBD1	many	TRBV20-1	TRBJ2-5	CSVVDRSQETQYF	TGCAGTGTTGTGGACAGGTCGCAAGAGACCCAGTACTTC
.	many	TRBV30	TRBJ1-1	CSSGDTEAFF	TGCTCCTCCGGGGACACTGAAGCTTTCTTT
TRBD1	large	TRBV6-1	TRBJ2-7	CASSDLLRDSTYEQYF	TGTGCCAGCAGTGATCTCCTTCGGGACAGTACCTACGAGCAGTACTTC
.	many	TRBV7-3	TRBJ2-7	CASRGKYGTCTYEQYF	TGTGCCAGCAGGGGAAAGTACGGGACATGTACCTACGAGCAGTACTTC
TRBD1	many	TRBV7-2	TRBJ1-6	CASSSMSGTANSPLHF	TGTGCCAGCAGCTCCATGTCCGGGACAGCTAATTCACCCCTCCACTTT
.	many	TRBV20-1	TRBJ2-7	CSARDLPRGSYEQYF	TGCAGTGCTAGAGATCTACCGCGGGGCTCCTACGAGCAGTACTTC
.	many	TRBV28	TRBJ2-7	CAAPVGCRDEQYF	TGTGCCGCCCCGGTGGGCTGTCGCGACGAGCAGTACTTC
TRBD2	.	TRBV12-3/TRBV12-4	TRBJ2-7	CASSSFYGGGYEQYF	TGTGCCAGCAGTTCCTTCTACGGGGGGGGCTACGAGCAGTACTTC
.	many	TRBV13	TRBJ1-6	CASSPDRRNSPLHF	TGTGCCAGCAGCCCCGACAGGCGGAATTCACCCCTCCACTTT
TRBD1	many	TRBV5-1	TRBJ1-6	CASSFTGANSPLHF	TGCGCCAGCAGCTTTACAGGGGCTAATTCACCCCTCCACTTT
TRBD1	many	TRBV2	TRBJ1-1	CASSRTGSSEAFF	TGTGCCAGCAGCCGGACAGGGTCCTCTGAAGCTTTCTTT
TRBD1	many	TRBV27	TRBJ1-2	CASSGQETYGYTF	TGTGCCAGCAGTGGACAGGAGACATATGGCTACACCTTC
.	.	TRBV12-3/TRBV12-4	TRBJ2-5	CASSTVMRGETQYF	TGTGCCAGCAGTACAGTGATGAGGGGGGAGACCCAGTACTTC
.	.	TRBV27	TRBJ2-2	CASTDMVRGELFF	TGTGCCAGCACCGACATGGTGCGCGGGGAGCTGTTTTTT
TRBD2	many	TRBV7-8	TRBJ2-2	CASSQSGLAGTGELFF	TGTGCCAGCAGCCAAAGTGGTCTAGCGGGGACCGGGGAGCTGTTTTTT
.	.	TRBV20-1	TRBJ1-3	CSARGKGFTGNTIYF	TGCAGTGCTAGAGGCAAAGGGTTCACTGGAAACACCATATATTTT
.	many	TRBV20-1	TRBJ1-2	CSARFEVGNGYTF	TGCAGTGCTAGATTTGAAGTCGGGAATGGCTACACCTTC
TRBD1	few	TRBV20-1	TRBJ1-2	CSASGTGKGYTF	TGCAGTGCTAGTGGGACAGGGAAAGGCTACACCTTC
.	.	TRBV6-2/TRBV6-3	TRBJ2-5	CASRGLQETQYF	TGTGCCAGCAGAGGTCTCCAAGAGACCCAGTACTTC
.	many	TRBV12-5	TRBJ1-1	CASGDGSLSTEAFF	TGTGCTAGTGGTGACGGATCCCTGAGCACTGAAGCTTTCTTT
.	.	TRBV15	TRBJ2-7	CATAGGALTEQYF	TGTGCCACCGCTGGGGGGGCGCTTACCGAGCAGTACTTC
.	many	TRBV6-2/TRBV6-3	TRBJ1-2	CASRRSGTLYGYTF	TGTGCCAGCAGACGATCCGGGACACTTTATGGCTACACCTTC
TRBD1	.	TRBV7-6	TRBJ2-2	CASSLAPTGVGGELFF	TGTGCCAGCAGCTTAGCCCCGACAGGGGTGGGCGGGGAGCTGTTTTTT
.	many	TRBV30	TRBJ2-5	CAWRTGPGTQYF	TGTGCCTGGAGAACGGGACCGGGGACCCAGTACTTC
TRBD2	.	TRBV9	TRBJ2-7	CASSVGLAETYEQYF	TGTGCCAGCAGCGTAGGGCTAGCGGAGACCTACGAGCAGTACTTC
TRBD1	many	TRBV6-2/TRBV6-3	TRBJ2-2	CASRLRQDRVAGELFF	TGTGCCAGCAGGCTAAGACAGGACAGGGTGGCCGGGGAGCTGTTTTTT
.	many	TRBV11-2	TRBJ2-7	CASSPGHRYEQYF	TGTGCCAGCAGCCCGGGACATCGATACGAGCAGTACTTC
TRBD2	many	TRBV7-2	TRBJ2-5	CASSSGLAPLRETQYF	TGTGCCAGCAGTTCTGGACTAGCTCCTCTACGGGAGACCCAGTACTTC
.	.	TRBV5-1	TRBJ1-2	CASLPLGDSSYGYTF	TGCGCCAGCCTCCCGTTGGGGGACTCTTCCTATGGCTACACCTTC
TRBD2	.	TRBV15	TRBJ2-7	CATSRGASGRREQYF	TGTGCCACCAGCAGAGGGGCTAGCGGGAGACGCGAGCAGTACTTC
TRBD1	many	TRBV4-2	TRBJ2-7	CASSQSRDRVVEQYF	TGTGCCAGCAGCCAATCCCGGGACAGGGTCGTTGAGCAGTACTTC
.	many	TRBV19	TRBJ1-1	CASSSPPGLDNTEAFF	TGTGCCAGTAGTTCCCCCCCTGGCCTGGACAACACTGAAGCTTTCTTT
TRBD2	many	TRBV5-1	TRBJ2-7	CASSRGLARNYEQYF	TGCGCCAGCAGCCGCGGACTAGCGAGGAATTACGAGCAGTACTTC
.	.	TRBV2	TRBJ1-5	CASSARYSNQPQHF	TGTGCCAGCAGCGCGCGGTATAGCAATCAGCCCCAGCATTTT
.	.	TRBV9	TRBJ2-2	CASSVGGGGQGKAGELFF	TGTGCCAGCAGCGTAGGGGGGGGAGGACAGGGTAAGGCCGGGGAGCTGTTTTTT
.	.	TRBV29-1	TRBJ2-5	CSVDLRGETQYF	TGCAGCGTTGACCTCCGGGGCGAGACCCAGTACTTC
TRBD2	.	TRBV6-1	TRBJ2-5	CASSPRLAGGREMETQYF	TGTGCCAGCAGTCCCCGACTAGCGGGGGGGCGTGAGATGGAGACCCAGTACTTC
.	many	TRBV11-2	TRBJ2-7	CASSWAGLSSYEQYF	TGTGCCAGCAGCTGGGCGGGACTGAGCTCCTACGAGCAGTACTTC
.	many	TRBV7-2	TRBJ2-7	CASSKGLRTTDEQYF	TGTGCCAGCAGCAAGGGACTCCGAACAACAGACGAGCAGTACTTC
TRBD1	few	TRBV7-9	TRBJ2-4	CASSLANRGEAKNIKYF	TGTGCCAGCAGCTTAGCCAACAGGGGGGAGGCCAAAAACATTAAGTACTTC
.	many	TRBV7-2	TRBJ1-1	CASRDSSLTEAFF	TGTGCCAGCCGTGACAGTTCCCTCACTGAAGCTTTCTTT
TRBD2	.	TRBV6-1	TRBJ2-5	CASSVASGGAGETQYF	TGTGCCAGCAGTGTGGCTAGCGGGGGGGCCGGAGAGACCCAGTACTTC
TRBD1	many	TRBV20-1	TRBJ1-6	CSAEKGQTSPLHF	TGCAGTGCTGAGAAGGGACAGACCTCACCCCTCCACTTT
TRBD2	many	TRBV6-1	TRBJ2-7	CASLERGGYEQYF	TGTGCCAGCCTAGAGCGGGGCGGCTACGAGCAGTACTTC
TRBD1	many	TRBV6-1	TRBJ1-5	CASSEGTGRNQPQHF	TGTGCCAGCAGTGAAGGGACAGGGCGCAATCAGCCCCAGCATTTT
.	.	TRBV5-5	TRBJ1-3	CASSPDFDTGNTIYF	TGTGCCAGCAGCCCCGACTTTGATACTGGAAACACCATATATTTT
.	many	TRBV19	TRBJ1-2	CASSIQKPIYGYTF	TGTGCCAGTAGTATACAAAAGCCCATCTATGGCTACACCTTC
TRBD1	many	TRBV12-3/TRBV12-4	TRBJ1-2	CASSLRDRAGYTF	TGTGCCAGCAGTTTACGGGACAGGGCTGGCTACACCTTC
TRBD1	few	TRBV6-1	TRBJ1-5	CASNLIGTGRYQPQHF	TGTGCCAGCAACCTAATCGGGACAGGGAGGTACCAGCCCCAGCATTTT
.	many	TRBV19	TRBJ1-5	CASSMSHFQPQHF	TGTGCCAGTAGTATGAGCCATTTCCAGCCCCAGCATTTT
.	many	TRBV19	TRBJ1-1	CASSIPPRTEAFF	TGTGCCAGTAGTATCCCGCCTCGCACTGAAGCTTTCTTT
TRBD2	many	TRBV6-2/TRBV6-3	TRBJ2-5	CASSKQREGPKTQYF	TGTGCCAGCAGTAAACAGCGGGAGGGCCCGAAGACCCAGTACTTC
TRBD1	many	TRBV7-2	TRBJ1-2	CASSQDRAPNYGYTF	TGTGCCAGCAGCCAAGACAGGGCCCCTAACTATGGCTACACCTTC
.	many	TRBV5-1	TRBJ2-5	CASSLDRVEETQYF	TGCGCCAGCAGCTTGGACAGGGTAGAAGAGACCCAGTACTTC
.	.	TRBV27	TRBJ1-1	CASSPNLRTKEPFF	TGTGCCAGCAGTCCCAATCTCCGGACCAAGGAGCCTTTCTTT
.	.	TRBV4-1	TRBJ1-1	CASSQDRDMNTEAFF	TGCGCCAGCAGCCAAGATCGGGACATGAACACTGAAGCTTTCTTT
.	many	TRBV2	TRBJ2-5	CASSEVWGAIQETQYF	TGTGCCAGCAGTGAAGTTTGGGGGGCGATCCAAGAGACCCAGTACTTC